This T cell receptor (beta chain) was documented in a study of human T cells and chemical hapten exposure. Across the whole study: Minor volume differences among pooled libraries chiefly drove per-sample TCR yield variation.

CDR3 size: 13 residues. Germline loops: CDR1 LGHNA, CDR2 YNFKEQ. V was trimmed by 1 base and J by 8 bases, leaving 9 bases between them. In the authors' workflow: Samples held a median of around 92,000 TCRs, range about 20,000–690,600. MiXCR, applied by TCRdb to the RACE reads, yields one record per CDR3 protein. The V and J calls here are based on TCRdb, not the publication. The data show about 45,000 distinct CDR3 sequences, approximately 4.7% seen once. This clonotype has a count of ten or more. The antigen is undetermined. Documented time point: healthy volunteer bleed at 2 weeks. The authors' total RNA extraction used unfractionated whole blood. Study-wide results and limits: Sensitization with DPC brought no change to TCRs above 1 in 1000 in frequency.

The clonotype comes from a female donor in good health. Some clones in this sample may be carry-over from other donors' samples. V gene TRBV4-2 combines with J gene TRBJ2-1; D might be TRBD2 (6 bases). Material for sequencing was whole blood. CDR3 region: CASSQGLVHEQFF. The CDR3 nucleotides are TGTGCCAGCAGCCAAGGACTAGTCCATGAGCAGTTCTTC.